These 32 T cell receptor beta chains came from one sample sequenced in a study of beta chain features in type 1 diabetes. Study outcomes and limitations: For Type 1 diabetes patients, all four CD4+ subsets carried TCRB CDR3s that were moderately but significantly shorter.

Reverse transcription of all isolated RNA meant that expressed TCRB transcripts were sequenced. TCRdb keeps only in-frame clones here, not all; method: immunoSEQ multiplex PCR. The table lists a few hundred thousand clones, 13% to 15% of them singletons. These receptors' targets are unknown. Material: naive CD4+ T cells from blood. The receptor source for this set is a man in his thirties or forties with type 1 diabetes.

In this sample, this clone turned up a few times. The V gene is TRBV29-1, the J gene TRBJ1-3; 7 nucleotides align to TRBD1. The CDR3 length is 13 residues. Per the germline V gene, CDR1 is SQVTM and CDR2 is ANQGSEA. V was pared by 6 bases and J by 4 bases, with 6 bases of the junction left unmatched. CDR3 residues: CSVSGTVGNTIYF. For the CDR3, the DNA is TGCAGCGTCTCAGGGACAGTAGGAAACACCATATATTTT.

This clone was observed a few times. V usage is TRBV7-6 and J usage is TRBJ2-3, with 9 bases aligning to TRBD2. Germline V lookup: CDR1 SGHVS, CDR2 FNYEAQ. This CDR3 has 18 residues. V was clipped by 0 bases and J by 2 bases; unmatched bases: 9. CDR3 nucleotide sequence: TGTGCCAGCAGCTTAGCGGCCGCGCTAGCGGGGTCCACAGATACGCAGTATTTT. Translating gives CASSLAAALAGSTDTQYF.

The CDR3 is CAISESGQTENTEAFF. Written as DNA, the CDR3 is TGTGCCATCAGTGAGTCTGGACAGACAGAGAACACTGAAGCTTTCTTT. The J gene is TRBJ1-1, the V gene TRBV10-3, with D perhaps matching TRBD1 (6 bases). The CDR3 contains 16 residues. Germline CDR1 is ENHRY and CDR2 is SYGVKD. Trimming took off 0 bases at V and 1 base at J, with 12 bases between the two ends.

This clone was counted only a few times. CDR3 in amino acids: CASSLQGNEQFF. The CDR3 nucleotides read TGTGCCAGCAGCTTACAGGGGAATGAGCAGTTCTTC. The V and J genes are TRBV7-2 and TRBJ2-1; D may be TRBD1 (6 bases). This CDR3 has 12 amino acids. V lost 2 bases, J lost 7 bases, and 6 bases lay in between. CDR1 and CDR2 from the germline V gene are SGHTA and FQGNSA.

The rearrangement uses TRBV30 and TRBJ1-5; 7 bases map to TRBD1. The junction had 3 bases not matched to a gene; V was cut back by 3 bases and J by 4 bases. This CDR3 contains 13 residues. Germline CDR1 is GTSNPN and CDR2 is SVGIG (reference sequence). The CDR3 DNA reads as TGTGCCTGGAGCGGACAGGAAAATCAGCCCCAGCATTTT. This gives the protein CAWSGQENQPQHF.

This clone was seen only a few times. This rearrangement joins TRBV25-1 to TRBJ2-7; perhaps TRBD2 as D (5 bases). The CDR3 runs 12 residues. V lost 6 bases and J lost 4, with 10 bases in between. Germline V gives CDR1 MGHDK, CDR2 SYGVNS. The CDR3 bases are TGTGCCAGCAGCCTCACTAGATACGAGCAGTACTTC. This encodes CASSLTRYEQYF.

V is TRBV18 and J is TRBJ2-1; 7 nucleotides line up with TRBD1. The germline gives CDR1 KGHSH, CDR2 LQKENI. The CDR3 runs 15 residues. The J segment lost 3 bases and the V segment lost 0 bases, leaving 2 bases of the junction unmatched. Here the CDR3 DNA reads TGTGCCAGCTCACCACCCTCAGGGGGCTACAATGAGCAGTTCTTC. Protein sequence: CASSPPSGGYNEQFF. Full variable domain (remainder filled in from reference TRBV18 and TRBJ2-1): NAGVMQNPRHLVRRRGQEARLRCSPMKGHSHVYWYRQLPEEGLKFMVYLQKENIIDESGMPKERFSAEFPKEGPSILRIQQVVRGDSAAYFCASSPPSGGYNEQFFGPGTRLTVL.

The sample holds a few counts of this clone. The genes are TRBV4-3 and TRBJ2-3; 8 bases align to TRBD2. The V and J ends lost 0 bases and 2 bases, in that order; junction bases with no gene match: 13. The CDR3 spans 19 residues. Germline CDR1 is LGHNA and CDR2 is YSLEER. CDR3 in DNA: TGCGCCAGCAGCCAAGATAGTGCGACTAGCGCGAGGATCACAGATACGCAGTATTTT. The encoded protein is CASSQDSATSARITDTQYF.

This clone was counted between two and nine times. The J gene is TRBJ2-7, the V gene TRBV7-2; 9 positions agree with TRBD1. The CDR3 length is 16 residues. CDR1 and CDR2 (germline): SGHTA, FQGNSA. The trim removed 5 bases at V and 3 bases at J, leaving 11 bases unmatched. This chain's CDR3 is CASSPGDGTGYYEQYF. In nucleotides, the CDR3 is TGTGCCAGCAGCCCTGGGGATGGGACAGGGTACTACGAGCAGTACTTC.

This clone was counted a few times. The chain uses TRBV2 and TRBJ2-3, with D possibly matching TRBD2 (5 bases). CDR1 SNHLY and CDR2 FYNNEI come from the germline V gene. The ends were cut back, 5 bases at V and 2 bases at J, with 8 bases in the middle. This CDR3 spans 13 amino acids. The chain's CDR3 is CASSSGNTDTQYF. CDR3 sequence (DNA): TGTGCCAGCAGTTCGGGGAACACAGATACGCAGTATTTT.

The rearrangement joins TRBV29-1 to TRBJ2-1, with D possibly TRBD1 on 5 matching bases. With 2 bases removed from V and 6 bases from J, the gap between germline ends came to 11 bases. Germline CDR1 and CDR2: SQVTM and ANQGSEA. This CDR3 comprises 13 residues. The CDR3 nucleotides are TGCAGCGTTGAACAGGGAAGGGGCAATGAGCAGTTCTTC. Its translation is CSVEQGRGNEQFF.

The CDR3 nucleotides are TGTGCCAGCAGCAAAACGGGACAGGGAACCAGCCAGCCCCAGCATTTT. It yields the protein CASSKTGQGTSQPQHF. The V call is TRBV27, the J call TRBJ1-5; 9 bases align to TRBD1. V lost 6 bases to trimming and J lost 7 bases; unmatched junction nucleotides: 13. Germline V lookup: CDR1 MNHEY, CDR2 SMNVEV (reference sequence). The CDR3 extends over 16 amino acids.

This clone has a handful of counts. The sample has other DNA sequences that encode this CDR3 too. This chain uses TRBV7-3 with TRBJ2-2; D is uncertain. The CDR3 runs 13 residues. V lost 4 bases to trimming and J lost 2 bases, with 5 bases between them. Germline CDR1 is SGHTA and CDR2 is FQGTGA. The CDR3 bases are TGTGCCAGCAGCTCCCTTAACACCGGGGAGCTGTTTTTT. Residues: CASSSLNTGELFF. The variable domain in full, with the rest retrieved from reference TRBV7-3 and TRBJ2-2, is GAGVSQTPSNKVTEKGKYVELRCDPISGHTALYWYRQSLGQGPEFLIYFQGTGAADDSGLPNDRFFAVRPEGSVSTLKIQRTERGDSAVYLCASSSLNTGELFFGEGSRLTVL.

This chain joins TRBV6-5 and TRBJ1-2; weak D call: TRBD1 (6 bases). V was trimmed by 5 bases and J by 6 bases, leaving 13 bases between them. CDR1 is MNHEY, CDR2 SVGAGI, per germline. The CDR3 is made up of 13 amino acids. This chain's CDR3 is CASSTPDSHGYTF. The CDR3 DNA reads TGTGCCAGCAGTACGCCGGACAGCCATGGCTACACCTTC.

This chain links TRBV7-3 with TRBJ2-1, with 10 bases identical to TRBD2. The germline V gene has CDR1 SGHTA and CDR2 FQGTGA. V lost 5 bases and J lost 4; bases outside the gene matches: 17. This CDR3 region has 19 residues. CDR3 amino acids: CASSPGGGAGTSAYNEQFF. Here the CDR3 DNA reads TGTGCCAGCAGCCCGGGTGGGGGGGCCGGGACTAGCGCTTACAATGAGCAGTTCTTC.

With regard to this clone: Other DNA sequences of this sample code for an identical CDR3. The J gene is TRBJ2-1, the V gene TRBV18, with TRBD2 identical over 12 bases. There are 16 residues in the CDR3. Germline V gives CDR1 KGHSH, CDR2 LQKENI. Trimming removed 0 bases from V and 4 bases from J; junction bases left unmatched: 1. CDR3 DNA sequence: TGTGCCAGCTCACCACCCGGGACTAGCGGGTACAATGAGCAGTTCTTC. Translation gives CASSPPGTSGYNEQFF.

The gene calls are TRBV7-8 and TRBJ1-1, with TRBD1 matching 8 bases. With 2 bases clipped from V and 11 bases from J, the junction kept 13 bases outside the gene matches. Germline CDR1 is SGHVS and CDR2 is FQNEAQ. This CDR3 is built from 15 residues. For the CDR3, the DNA is TGTGCCAGCAGCTTACGGACAGGGATTTACCTATCGGCTTTCTTT. Translating gives CASSLRTGIYLSAFF.

This sequence joins TRBV4-3 and TRBJ1-2, with D possibly being TRBD1 (6 bases). The CDR3 has 15 amino acids. V was pared by 0 bases and J by 4 bases, with 12 bases between. Germline V CDR1 and CDR2: LGHNA, YSLEER. The CDR3 is CASSQDSWDIYGYTF. CDR3 bases: TGCGCCAGCAGCCAAGATTCGTGGGACATCTATGGCTACACCTTC.

A few counts support this clone. This chain links TRBV5-1 with TRBJ2-7; no clear D gene. V lost 1 base and J 6 bases, leaving 11 bases between the germline ends. The CDR3 loop spans 13 amino acids. Germline CDR1 SGHRS, CDR2 YFSETQ. In DNA form, the CDR3 reads TGCGCCAGCAGCTTGAGTGATCCCGGCGAGCAGTACTTC. As protein: CASSLSDPGEQYF.

V is TRBV7-3 and J is TRBJ2-2; 7 nucleotides align to TRBD2. This CDR3 region has 16 residues. CDR1 and CDR2 from the germline V gene are SGHTA and FQGTGA. V shed 2 bases, J shed 0 bases, and the junction held 3 bases outside the gene matches. The CDR3 DNA follows: TGTGCCAGCAGCTTAGTGGGAGGGCCGAACACCGGGGAGCTGTTTTTT. Translated: CASSLVGGPNTGELFF.

The V gene is TRBV7-3, the J gene TRBJ2-1; 10 bases map to TRBD2. The CDR3 consists of 15 residues. Germline trimming cut 2 bases from V and 9 bases from J; bases unmatched to any gene: 7. Germline CDR1 SGHTA, CDR2 FQGTGA. CDR3 nucleotide sequence: TGTGCCAGCAGCTTATCTAGCGGGAGATCCTTTGAGCAGTTCTTC. Translation gives CASSLSSGRSFEQFF. Full variable domain (remainder filled in from reference TRBV7-3 and TRBJ2-1): GAGVSQTPSNKVTEKGKYVELRCDPISGHTALYWYRQSLGQGPEFLIYFQGTGAADDSGLPNDRFFAVRPEGSVSTLKIQRTERGDSAVYLCASSLSSGRSFEQFFGPGTRLTVL.

CDR3 residues: CASRTSVSSYNEQFF. The CDR3 coding sequence is TGTGCCAGTAGAACTAGCGTAAGCTCCTACAATGAGCAGTTCTTC. The chain uses TRBV19 and TRBJ2-1; 7 bases are shared with TRBD2. Germline lookup yields CDR1 LNHDA and CDR2 SQIVND (reference sequence). Unmatched junction bases numbered 5, after V lost 6 bases and J lost 0 bases. The CDR3 has 15 residues.

The CDR3 DNA sequence: TGTGCCAGCAGTCTGCAGCGGGAGCAGTACTTC. This gives the protein CASSLQREQYF. The V call is TRBV28, the J call TRBJ2-5; 8 nucleotides match TRBD2. With 5 bases clipped from V and 11 bases from J, the junction kept 4 bases outside the gene matches. This CDR3 has 11 residues. The germline V gene has CDR1 MDHEN and CDR2 SYDVKM.

There are a few counts of this clone. V and J are TRBV5-1 and TRBJ2-1; weak D call: TRBD1 (6 bases). The CDR3 runs to 16 residues. Germline V CDR1 and CDR2: SGHRS, YFSETQ. Trimming shortened V by 5 bases and J by 1 base, and 16 bases separated the two germline ends. CDR3 residues: CASSSAGVPSYNEQFF. The CDR3 DNA sequence: TGCGCCAGCAGTTCGGCAGGGGTCCCATCCTACAATGAGCAGTTCTTC.

This clone was counted between two and nine times. The rearrangement joins TRBV7-2 to TRBJ1-1, with D maybe TRBD1 (5 bases). The length of the CDR3 is 14 residues. In germline, CDR1 is SGHTA, CDR2 FQGNSA. Deletions cut 5 bases from V and 5 bases from J, with 15 bases between. The DNA of the CDR3 is TGTGCCAGCAGCATCAACGGGGGTGGGACTGAAGCTTTCTTT. Translated, it gives CASSINGGGTEAFF.

Comments on this clone: Other DNA sequences in the same sample also yield this CDR3. The chain joins TRBV5-1 to TRBJ2-7, with D possibly matching TRBD1 (6 bases). Trimming shortened V by 4 bases and J by 2 bases, and 10 bases separated the two germline ends. CDR1 is SGHRS and CDR2 is YFSETQ in the germline V gene. The CDR3 loop spans 13 amino acids. CDR3: CASSLTGAYEQYF. In DNA form, the CDR3 reads TGCGCCAGCAGCCTGACAGGCGCCTACGAGCAGTACTTC.

The chain combines TRBV7-8 with TRBJ2-2, with unresolved D. Trimming left V 5 bases short and J 4 bases short, with 5 bases between. This CDR3 has 12 amino acids. Germline V gene sequence: CDR1 SGHVS, CDR2 FQNEAQ. In DNA form, the CDR3 reads TGTGCCAGCAGCATCATCACCGGGGAGCTGTTTTTT. Protein product: CASSIITGELFF.

This clone was recorded a few times. V gene TRBV19 combines with J gene TRBJ1-1; possible D gene TRBD1, 5 bases. Germline V lookup: CDR1 LNHDA, CDR2 SQIVND (reference sequence). The CDR3 totals 15 residues. V was shortened by 3 bases and J by 0 bases, with 11 bases between the two germline ends. The CDR3 DNA is TGTGCCAGTAGTATTAGGAGGGGATTGAACACTGAAGCTTTCTTT. Its translation is CASSIRRGLNTEAFF.

The chain employs TRBV29-1 and TRBJ1-2; perhaps TRBD1 as D (5 bases). CDR1 and CDR2 from the germline V gene are SQVTM and ANQGSEA. The CDR3 is 12 residues long. V was trimmed by 4 bases and J by 2 bases, leaving 8 bases between them. The CDR3 sequence: CSVVPGNYGYTF. DNA of the CDR3: TGCAGCGTTGTGCCAGGGAACTATGGCTACACCTTC.

The chain combines TRBV5-1 with TRBJ2-7, with no clear D. Trimming removed 0 bases from V and 8 bases from J, with 6 bases in between. This CDR3 spans 11 amino acids. Looked up from germline, CDR1 is SGHRS and CDR2 is YFSETQ. For the CDR3, the DNA is TGCGCCAGCAGCTTGGAGACAAAGCAGTACTTC. Its translation is CASSLETKQYF. Drawing the rest from reference TRBV5-1 and TRBJ2-7, the complete variable domain is KAGVTQTPRYLIKTRGQQVTLSCSPISGHRSVSWYQQTPGQGLQFLFEYFSETQRNKGNFPGRFSGRQFSNSRSEMNVSTLELGDSALYLCASSLETKQYFGPGTRLTVT.

The CDR3 spells CASSPISGGRATDTQYF. The CDR3 DNA reads TGTGCCAGCTCACCGATTAGCGGGGGGAGGGCCACAGATACGCAGTATTTT. The rearrangement links TRBV18 to TRBJ2-3, with 10 bases identical to TRBD2. Looked up from germline, CDR1 is KGHSH and CDR2 is LQKENI. The length of the CDR3 is 17 residues. The junction had 8 bases not matched to a gene; V was cut back by 3 bases and J by 2 bases.

This clone turned up a few times. This chain links TRBV30 with TRBJ1-1; a possible D gene is TRBD1 (5 bases). V was cut by 0 bases and J by 5 bases, with 7 bases left in between. CDR3 length equals 12 residues. Germline CDR1 GTSNPN, CDR2 SVGIG (reference sequence). CDR3 in amino acids: CAWSVRGTEAFF. CDR3 DNA sequence: TGTGCCTGGAGTGTTAGGGGAACTGAAGCTTTCTTT.